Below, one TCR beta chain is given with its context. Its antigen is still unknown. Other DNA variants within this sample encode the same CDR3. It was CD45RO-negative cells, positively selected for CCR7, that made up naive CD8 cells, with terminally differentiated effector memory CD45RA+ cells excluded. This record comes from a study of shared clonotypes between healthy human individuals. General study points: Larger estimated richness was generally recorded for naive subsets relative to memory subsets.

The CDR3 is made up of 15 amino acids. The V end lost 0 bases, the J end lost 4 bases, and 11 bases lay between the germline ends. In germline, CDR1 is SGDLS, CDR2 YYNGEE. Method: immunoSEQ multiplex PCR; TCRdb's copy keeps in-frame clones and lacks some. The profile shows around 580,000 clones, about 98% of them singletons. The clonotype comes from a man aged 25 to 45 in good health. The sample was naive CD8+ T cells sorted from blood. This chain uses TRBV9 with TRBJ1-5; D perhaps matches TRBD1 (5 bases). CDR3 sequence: CASSVDGGNNQPQHF. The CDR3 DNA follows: TGTGCCAGCAGCGTAGACGGGGGGAATAATCAGCCCCAGCATTTT.